The clone carrying this TCR beta chain was observed a handful of times. Constant-segment primers were used for 5'RACE, and the resulting TCR alpha and TCR beta cDNA libraries carried sample barcodes and UMIs. Using its own MiXCR run on the 5' RACE reads, TCRdb lists one record per CDR3 protein. The sample yields roughly 190,000 distinct CDR3 sequences, roughly 30% seen once. This entry is derived from a study of T-cell memory formation after mild COVID-19. CDR3 length: 16 residues. Germline V gene data show CDR1 as LGHDT and CDR2 as YNNKEL (reference sequence). After removal of 4 bases from V and 6 bases from J, the junction contained 12 bases not matched to a gene.

Sequencing was carried out using PBMCs or a T cell subset sorted from them (not recorded which). This TCR came from an adult woman who had mild COVID-19 (a few samples of this study predate the infection). Cell type and time point are not known. This chain connects TRBV3-1 to TRBJ2-7; 10 bases fit TRBD2. Here the CDR3 reads CASSPTWLAGDGEQYF. Here the CDR3 DNA reads TGTGCCAGCAGCCCCACGTGGCTAGCGGGAGATGGCGAGCAGTACTTC.